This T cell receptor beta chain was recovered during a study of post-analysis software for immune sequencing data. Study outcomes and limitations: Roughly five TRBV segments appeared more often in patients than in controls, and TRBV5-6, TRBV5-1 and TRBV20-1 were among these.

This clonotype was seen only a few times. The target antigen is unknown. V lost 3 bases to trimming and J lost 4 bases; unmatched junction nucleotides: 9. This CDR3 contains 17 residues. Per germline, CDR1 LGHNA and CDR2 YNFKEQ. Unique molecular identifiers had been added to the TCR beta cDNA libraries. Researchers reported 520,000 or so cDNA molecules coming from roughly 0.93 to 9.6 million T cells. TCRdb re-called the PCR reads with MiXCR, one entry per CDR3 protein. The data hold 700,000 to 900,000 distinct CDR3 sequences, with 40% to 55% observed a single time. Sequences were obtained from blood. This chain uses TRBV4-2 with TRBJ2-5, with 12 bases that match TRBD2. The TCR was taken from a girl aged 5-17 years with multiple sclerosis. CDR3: CASSHPTSGSGRETQYF. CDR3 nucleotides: TGTGCCAGCAGCCACCCGACTAGCGGGAGCGGGAGAGAGACCCAGTACTTC.